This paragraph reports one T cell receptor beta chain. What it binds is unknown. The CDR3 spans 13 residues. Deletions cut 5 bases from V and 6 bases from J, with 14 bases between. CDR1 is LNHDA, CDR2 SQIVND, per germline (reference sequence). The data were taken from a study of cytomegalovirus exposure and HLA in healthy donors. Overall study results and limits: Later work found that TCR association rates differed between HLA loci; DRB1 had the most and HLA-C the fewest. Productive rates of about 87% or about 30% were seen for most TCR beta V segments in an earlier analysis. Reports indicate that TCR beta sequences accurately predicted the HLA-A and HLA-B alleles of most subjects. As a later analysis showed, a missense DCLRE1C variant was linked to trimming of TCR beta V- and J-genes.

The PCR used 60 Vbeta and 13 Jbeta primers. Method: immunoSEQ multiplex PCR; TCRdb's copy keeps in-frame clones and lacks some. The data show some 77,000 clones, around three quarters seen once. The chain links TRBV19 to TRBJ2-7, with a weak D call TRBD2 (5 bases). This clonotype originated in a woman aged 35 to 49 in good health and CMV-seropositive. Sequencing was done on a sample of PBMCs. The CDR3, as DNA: TGTGCCAGTAGTCCAACGGCTGGGAGCGAGCAGTACTTC. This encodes CASSPTAGSEQYF.